This record covers a single TCR beta chain. Its antigen is still unknown. Measured with immunoSEQ multiplex PCR; TCRdb has only the in-frame clones, and not every one. The sample includes more than 75,000 clones, about 83% of them seen just once. The sample comes from a study of T cell responses to AZD1222 COVID-19 vaccine. Study-level results: The study sampled repertoires only after the peak T cell response. It should be noted that donors were predominantly white British and more often female, and clonal diversity was possibly underestimated.

The CDR3 consists of 17 residues. Germline V lookup: CDR1 ENHRY, CDR2 SYGVKD. Trimming removed 5 bases from V and 2 bases from J, with 19 bases in between. The material was peripheral blood, obtained 28 days after the second AZD1222 dose. The V call is TRBV10-3, the J call TRBJ1-3; possible D gene TRBD1, 5 bases. This clonotype was obtained from an adult who received the AZD1222 COVID-19 vaccine. For the CDR3, the DNA is TGTGCCATCAGTCTTACCGGGACTGCCAGAACTGGAAACACCATATATTTT. Translation gives CAISLTGTARTGNTIYF.